This is a list of T cell receptor beta chains from one sample in a study of shared clonotypes between healthy human individuals. The table came from immunoSEQ multiplex PCR; TCRdb's copy has only in-frame clones and leaves some out. The sample lists 650,000 to 700,000 clones, less than 95% occurring once. Sample: memory CD8+ T cells from PBMCs. These receptors were collected from a man aged 18 to 35 in good health. Some clones in this sample may be carry-over from other donors' samples. The CDR3 runs from the conserved cysteine through the conserved F or W.

v_call: TRBV27; j_call: TRBJ2-7; cdr3_aa: CASSLDRAYEQYF
v_call: TRBV19; j_call: TRBJ2-7; cdr3_aa: CASSMDRSSYEQYF
v_call: TRBV7-8; j_call: TRBJ2-7; cdr3_aa: CASSGTGYEQYF
v_call: TRBV13; j_call: TRBJ2-7; cdr3_aa: CASSSPGLETSYEQYF
v_call: TRBV11-2; j_call: TRBJ2-7; cdr3_aa: CASSSSFYEQYF
v_call: TRBV2; j_call: TRBJ2-7; cdr3_aa: CASSPGGTGRASGTYEQYF
v_call: TRBV9; j_call: TRBJ2-3; cdr3_aa: CASSVGMAEVDTQYF
v_call: TRBV11-2; j_call: TRBJ2-5; cdr3_aa: CASSLGDGGYQETQYF
v_call: TRBV9; j_call: TRBJ2-3; cdr3_aa: CATSRGTGGRIVTQYF
v_call: TRBV29-1; j_call: TRBJ2-7; cdr3_aa: CSVWREESYEQYF
v_call: TRBV18; j_call: TRBJ2-7; cdr3_aa: CASSPTRFYEQYF